Shown below are 16 T cell receptor beta chains from a single sample sequenced in a study of breast tumors, draining lymph nodes, adjacent tissues. TCRdb independently ran MiXCR on the multiplex PCR reads; one entry per CDR3 protein. The sample shows more than 7,500 distinct CDR3 sequences, about four fifths of them seen only once. What was sequenced was tumor-adjacent breast tissue. All receptors derive from a female donor with breast cancer. Some clones in this sample may be carry-over from other donors' samples.

The chain carries TRBV3-1 and TRBJ1-2; D not resolved. The CDR3 extends over 12 amino acids. V lost 4 bases and J lost 0, with 3 bases in between. Germline loops: CDR1 LGHDT, CDR2 YNNKEL (reference sequence). The CDR3 here is CASSRTNYGYTF. In DNA form, the CDR3 reads TGTGCCAGCAGCCGGACTAACTATGGCTACACCTTC.

The genes are TRBV14 and TRBJ2-7; TRBD1 aligns across 10 bases. The CDR3 consists of 15 residues. The V gene's germline CDR1 is SGHDN and CDR2 FVKESK. Trimming cost V 4 bases and J 2 bases; bases outside gene matches: 5. This CDR3 reads CASSPRQGAAYEQYF. The CDR3 DNA reads TGTGCCAGCAGCCCAAGACAGGGGGCAGCCTACGAGCAGTACTTC. The full variable domain, in which reference TRBV14 and TRBJ2-7 provide the parts outside the CDR3, is EAGVTQFPSHSVIEKGQTVTLRCDPISGHDNLYWYRRVMGKEIKFLLHFVKESKQDESGMPNNRFLAERTGGTYSTLKVQPAELEDSGVYFCASSPRQGAAYEQYFGPGTRLTVT.

J is TRBJ2-1 and V is TRBV5-6; TRBD1 agrees at 9 bases. Per the germline V gene, CDR1 is SGHDT and CDR2 is YYEEEE. The CDR3 is 16 amino acids. The junction had 14 bases not matched to a gene; V was cut back by 6 bases and J by 7 bases. The CDR3 reads CASTLTPGQGPNEQFF. CDR3 sequence (DNA): TGTGCCAGCACCTTAACTCCGGGACAGGGACCGAATGAGCAGTTCTTC.

This clonotype was found once. J is TRBJ2-7 and V is TRBV5-6; 7 bases fit TRBD1. This CDR3 region has 14 residues. Per germline, CDR1 SGHDT and CDR2 YYEEEE. The ends lost 2 bases at V and 2 bases at J; junction bases unmatched: 4. CDR3: CASSFFDRAYEQYF. CDR3 DNA sequence: TGTGCCAGCAGCTTCTTCGACAGGGCCTACGAGCAGTACTTC. The full variable domain, its missing parts supplied by reference TRBV5-6 and TRBJ2-7, is DAGVTQSPTHLIKTRGQQVTLRCSPKSGHDTVSWYQQALGQGPQFIFQYYEEEERQRGNFPDRFSGHQFPNYSSELNVNALLLGDSALYLCASSFFDRAYEQYFGPGTRLTVT.

The chain uses TRBV5-1 and TRBJ1-1; unclear D gene. Germline assignment: CDR1 SGHRS and CDR2 YFSETQ. The V end was cut by 0 bases, the J end by 0 bases, with 9 bases between. This CDR3 is 15 amino acids long. CDR3: CASSLGANMNTEAFF. Written as DNA, the CDR3 is TGCGCCAGCAGCTTGGGCGCAAACATGAACACTGAAGCTTTCTTT.

This clonotype rates as large. The J gene is TRBJ1-4, the V gene TRBV20-1, with 7 bases matching TRBD1. There are 11 residues in the CDR3. V trimming: 7 bases; J trimming: 8 bases; junction bases outside the gene matches: 4. CDR1 is DFQATT and CDR2 is SNEGSKA in the germline V gene (reference sequence). The CDR3 DNA reads as TGCAGTGTCCAGACAGGGGAAAAACTGTTTTTT. Amino acid sequence: CSVQTGEKLFF.

The chain recombines TRBV6-5 with TRBJ1-2, with D perhaps TRBD1 (5 bases). Germline lookup yields CDR1 MNHEY and CDR2 SVGAGI. The CDR3 has 13 residues. V lost 6 bases and J 4 bases, leaving 12 bases between the germline ends. Here the CDR3 reads CASRGTGRYGYTF. The DNA of the CDR3 is TGTGCCAGCAGAGGTACAGGACGCTATGGCTACACCTTC.

This clonotype is classed as medium-sized (0.01 to 0.1%). The CDR3: CAISAAGTNEKLFF. In DNA form, the CDR3 reads TGTGCCATCAGTGCGGCAGGAACTAATGAAAAACTGTTTTTT. The chain links TRBV10-3 to TRBJ1-4; D unclear. CDR1 is ENHRY, CDR2 SYGVKD, per germline. There are 14 residues in the CDR3. V was trimmed by 4 bases and J by 1 base, leaving 7 bases between them.

This chain joins TRBV19 and TRBJ2-5; no clear D gene. CDR3 length: 13 residues. V was clipped by 1 base and J by 2 bases, with 5 bases between them. The germline V gene has CDR1 LNHDA and CDR2 SQIVND (reference sequence). The CDR3 bases are TGTGCCAGTAGTATAGGGAAACAAGAGACCCAGTACTTC. This gives the protein CASSIGKQETQYF.

Relative to its sample, this clonotype is large (0.1 to 1%). This chain links TRBV7-3 with TRBJ1-3; D remains ambiguous. Trimming took 2 bases from V and 3 from J, leaving 23 bases between them. The CDR3 extends over 19 amino acids. Germline V gives CDR1 SGHTA, CDR2 FQGTGA. The CDR3 region is CASSLGEAADPGSGNTIYF. The CDR3 bases are TGTGCCAGCAGCTTAGGTGAGGCAGCCGACCCGGGAAGTGGAAACACCATATATTTT.

This clonotype is medium-sized by share. This chain joins TRBV12-3 or TRBV12-4 and TRBJ2-5, with D perhaps TRBD2 (6 bases). The V end was cut by 0 bases, the J end by 2 bases, with 7 bases between. There are 14 residues in the CDR3. The CDR3 region has the DNA TGTGCCAGCAGTTTAGCGGGGACTCAAGAGACCCAGTACTTC. Its protein product is CASSLAGTQETQYF.

The gene calls are TRBV6-1 and TRBJ1-2, with TRBD1 as a possible D gene (5 bases). There are 15 residues in the CDR3. Germline-derived CDR1 and CDR2 are MNHNS and SASEGT. Deletions cut 1 base from V and 8 bases from J, with 17 bases between. CDR3 sequence reads: CASSEVGHFPGGYTF. DNA of the CDR3: TGTGCCAGCAGTGAAGTTGGACACTTCCCGGGGGGCTACACCTTC.

By share, this clonotype counts as medium-sized. V is TRBV2 and J is TRBJ2-2, with D possibly matching TRBD1 (5 bases). Trimming cost V 4 bases and J 4 bases, with 10 bases left between them. The CDR3 is 14 amino acids. The germline V gene encodes CDR1 SNHLY and CDR2 FYNNEI. The CDR3 here is CASSVRQFTGELFF. CDR3 bases: TGTGCCAGCAGTGTCCGACAGTTCACCGGGGAGCTGTTTTTT.

This clonotype is medium-sized. The rearrangement uses TRBV30 and TRBJ1-5; D is unclear. V lost 0 bases and J 7 bases, leaving 7 bases between the germline ends. The CDR3 sequence is 12 residues long. The germline V gene has CDR1 GTSNPN and CDR2 SVGIG (reference sequence). CDR3: CAWSVLEQPQHF. For the CDR3, the DNA is TGTGCCTGGAGTGTACTAGAACAGCCCCAGCATTTT.

This clonotype is labeled as medium-sized. This chain connects TRBV20-1 to TRBJ1-2; 7 bases match TRBD1. V was clipped by 4 bases and J by 4 bases; unmatched bases: 6. This CDR3 comprises 13 residues. Per the germline V gene, CDR1 is DFQATT and CDR2 is SNEGSKA (reference sequence). The CDR3 DNA reads as TGCAGTGCTACTACAGGGGCTGGCTATGGCTACACCTTC. It translates to CSATTGAGYGYTF.

The chain couples TRBV20-1 to TRBJ1-6; tentatively, D is TRBD1 (5 bases). CDR3 size: 13 residues. The V end was cut by 6 bases, the J end by 9 bases, with 15 bases between. The V gene's germline CDR1 is DFQATT and CDR2 SNEGSKA (reference sequence). CDR3 bases: TGCAGTGCCCTGGTGGCAGGGATTTCACCCCTCCACTTT. Translated: CSALVAGISPLHF.